One sample yielded the 18 T cell receptor beta chains listed below, sequenced in a study of T-cell reconstitution after alpha-beta-depleted transplantation in children. TCRbeta library preparation incorporated unique molecular identifiers. Via MiXCR, TCRdb re-called the PCR reads, giving one row per CDR3 protein. The sample lists 800,000 to 1,000,000 distinct CDR3 sequences, about 29% occurring once. The source material was PBMCs, mostly from graft donor cells, sampled 360 days after TCRalphabeta/CD19-depleted stem cell transplant. The receptors here all came from a boy under three years old who had a stem cell transplant for SCID, so the T cells may come from the graft donor.

There are a few counts of this clonotype. An end of the junction does not agree with germline; a read error may underlie this. This sequence joins TRBV20-1 and TRBJ1-4; D may be TRBD1 (5 bases). The CDR3 totals 11 residues. Germline values: CDR1 DFQATT, CDR2 SNEGSKA (reference sequence). CDR3 protein: CSARDLAREAF. The DNA for the CDR3 is TGCAGTGCTAGAGATCTGGCCAGGGAAGCGTTT.

The chain links TRBV12-3 or TRBV12-4 to TRBJ1-1; TRBD1 aligns across 9 bases. J gave up 5 bases and V 4 bases, and 2 bases lay outside the gene matches. The CDR3 sequence is 13 residues long. CDR3: CASSWTGETEAFF. The CDR3 nucleotides are TGTGCCAGCAGTTGGACAGGGGAGACTGAAGCTTTCTTT.

The gene calls are TRBV29-1 and TRBJ1-2, with D possibly being TRBD1 (6 bases). Germline V lookup: CDR1 SQVTM, CDR2 ANQGSEA. The CDR3 runs 13 residues. Trimming removed 5 bases at V and 3 bases at J, with 13 bases between. The CDR3 sequence: CSVRYRDDYGYTF. The CDR3 DNA follows: TGCAGCGTTCGATACAGGGATGACTATGGCTACACCTTC.

This clonotype has just one count. The chain is built from TRBV7-2 and TRBJ2-3, with D perhaps matching TRBD2 (6 bases). The CDR3 consists of 15 residues. V lost 1 base and J lost 8, with 16 bases in between. Germline V gives CDR1 SGHTA, CDR2 FQGNSA. The CDR3 DNA follows: TGTGCCAGCAGCTTAGTCAGCCTTGGGGGAGGTACGCAGTATTTT. Its translation is CASSLVSLGGGTQYF.

The gene calls are TRBV29-1 and TRBJ2-2; D not certain. V gave up 3 bases and J gave up 7 bases, with 3 bases separating them. The CDR3 is 10 amino acids. CDR1 and CDR2 from the germline V gene are SQVTM and ANQGSEA. The chain's CDR3 is CSVDSGELFF. The CDR3, as DNA: TGCAGCGTTGATAGCGGGGAGCTGTTTTTT.

The chain is built from TRBV20-1 and TRBJ2-3; 8 nucleotides match TRBD2. Per the germline V gene, CDR1 is DFQATT and CDR2 is SNEGSKA (reference sequence). Trimming cost V 3 bases and J 0 bases; bases outside gene matches: 8. The CDR3 has 16 amino acids. The CDR3 here is CSARGERGGSTDTQYF. The CDR3 DNA is TGCAGTGCTAGGGGTGAACGGGGGGGTAGCACAGATACGCAGTATTTT.

The chain employs TRBV28 and TRBJ2-5; D could derive from TRBD1 or TRBD2 (5 bases each). The CDR3 extends over 13 amino acids. Per germline, CDR1 MDHEN and CDR2 SYDVKM. V was clipped by 4 bases and J by 4 bases, with 10 bases between them. CDR3: CASSSGRLETQYF. Here the CDR3 DNA reads TGTGCCAGCAGTTCGGGGCGCCTAGAGACCCAGTACTTC.

This clonotype appeared a few times. The chain links TRBV12-3 or TRBV12-4 to TRBJ2-2; D is unclear. Between the trimmed V and J ends, which lost 3 bases and 6 bases, there was a span of 8 bases. The CDR3 is 13 amino acids. The CDR3, as DNA: TGTGCCAGCAGTTTGGAAGTGGCCGGGGAGCTGTTTTTT. Its protein is CASSLEVAGELFF.

This clonotype came up many times. This sequence joins TRBV4-1 and TRBJ2-7, with D possibly being TRBD2 (5 bases). This CDR3 spans 14 amino acids. CDR1 and CDR2 from the germline V gene are MGHRA and YSYEKL. V dropped 0 bases and J dropped 5 bases, with 11 bases sitting between them. The CDR3 protein is CASSQDRSGNEQYF. CDR3 in DNA: TGCGCCAGCAGCCAAGATCGGAGCGGTAACGAGCAGTACTTC.

The chain links TRBV4-2 to TRBJ2-3, with TRBD2 as a possible D gene (6 bases). V was clipped by 4 bases and J by 6 bases, with 23 bases between them. The CDR3 contains 17 residues. CDR1 and CDR2 (germline): LGHNA, YNFKEQ. CDR3 loop: CASSLAGAGYPSDTQYF. DNA of the CDR3: TGTGCCAGCAGCCTTGCAGGCGCGGGGTATCCTTCGGATACGCAGTATTTT.

The V gene is TRBV3-1, the J gene TRBJ1-5, with 7 positions matching TRBD1. Germline-derived CDR1 and CDR2 are LGHDT and YNNKEL (reference sequence). The CDR3 totals 14 residues. The junction had 7 bases not matched to a gene; V was cut back by 4 bases and J by 7 bases. CDR3 sequence: CASSPDRARQPQHF. CDR3 DNA: TGTGCCAGCAGCCCAGACAGGGCCCGGCAGCCCCAGCATTTT.

The gene calls are TRBV9 and TRBJ2-1; TRBD2 might be the D (7 bases). CDR1 and CDR2 from the germline V gene are SGDLS and YYNGEE. The V end lost 0 bases, the J end lost 4 bases, and 14 bases lay between the germline ends. This CDR3 region has 16 residues. The CDR3 reads CASSVGGGGRYNEQFF. The CDR3 nucleotides read TGTGCCAGCAGCGTAGGGGGCGGGGGCCGTTACAATGAGCAGTTCTTC.

The chain carries TRBV3-1 and TRBJ1-1; maybe TRBD1 (6 bases). With 5 bases removed from V and 4 bases from J, the gap between germline ends came to 17 bases. CDR1 LGHDT and CDR2 YNNKEL come from the germline V gene (reference sequence). This CDR3 has 15 amino acids. The CDR3 sequence: CASSSTNRVFTEAFF. CDR3 DNA: TGTGCCAGCAGCTCTACGAACAGGGTTTTCACTGAAGCTTTCTTT.

The V gene is TRBV6-5, the J gene TRBJ1-1, with 10 bases aligning to TRBD1. The CDR3 covers 15 residues. Germline V gene sequence: CDR1 MNHEY, CDR2 SVGAGI. V was pared by 6 bases and J by 1 base, with 5 bases of the junction left unmatched. The CDR3 bases are TGTGCCAGCAGGACAGGGGGCACTCGGAACACTGAAGCTTTCTTT. Translated, it gives CASRTGGTRNTEAFF.

The V gene is TRBV7-2, the J gene TRBJ1-2; 11 positions agree with TRBD1. Germline CDR1 is SGHTA and CDR2 is FQGNSA. The CDR3 sequence is 14 residues long. V trimming: 5 bases; J trimming: 7 bases; junction bases outside the gene matches: 6. For the CDR3, the DNA is TGTGCCAGCAGCCCGGACAGGGGGCACTCTGGCTACACCTTC. Residues: CASSPDRGHSGYTF.

V and J are TRBV12-5 and TRBJ2-5, with a tentative D call TRBD1 (5 bases). CDR1 LGHNT and CDR2 FRNRAP come from the germline V gene. Trimming cost V 6 bases and J 1 base, with 12 bases left between them. The CDR3 runs 14 residues. The DNA for the CDR3 is TGTGCTAGTGGGGAAGACAGTTTCCAAGAGACCCAGTACTTC. Its protein is CASGEDSFQETQYF.

This clonotype was counted at least ten times. The CDR3 bases are TGTGCCAGCAGCAGGGACAGGGGCAATGAGCAGTTCTTC. Translated: CASSRDRGNEQFF. J is TRBJ2-1 and V is TRBV12-3 or TRBV12-4; 10 bases are a match to TRBD1. The V gene end was trimmed by 6 bases and the J gene end by 6 bases; junction bases not matched to a gene: 2. The CDR3 has 13 amino acids.

This chain uses TRBV12-3 or TRBV12-4 with TRBJ2-2; D is unclear. V was shortened by 3 bases and J by 4 bases, with 15 bases between the two germline ends. The CDR3 extends over 16 amino acids. Written as DNA, the CDR3 is TGTGCCAGCAGTTTCGGCCCTTCTCCTCGCACCGGGGAGCTGTTTTTT. Translation: CASSFGPSPRTGELFF.